This T cell receptor (beta chain) was profiled in a study of shared clonotypes between healthy human individuals. Findings of the study overall: Generally, naive subsets (rather than memory subsets) showed larger estimated richness. Shared clonotypes across all four donors exceeded non-shared ones in generation probability.

This clone has a single count. Its matching antigen is unknown. Subsets obtained from CD4+ cells comprised CD45RA+ naive and CD45RA-negative memory cells. The CDR3 has 15 residues. The germline V gene encodes CDR1 LNHDA and CDR2 SQIVND (reference sequence). V shed 4 bases and J 3 bases; nucleotides not matched to a gene: 9. Replicate sorted-subset PCRs were loaded with approximately 190 ng DNA, tens of thousands of T cell genomes. Sequencing was performed with immunoSEQ multiplex PCR; in TCRdb, only in-frame clones are kept and a portion is missing. In the table there are around 2.5 million clones, 93% of which are singletons.

Sequenced material: naive CD4+ T cells from PBMCs. Subset of the sample: CD45RA+ positively selected. The genes are TRBV19 and TRBJ2-7; 7 bases agree with TRBD2. This clonotype originated in a young man in good health. Some clones in this sample may be carry-over from other donors' samples. The CDR3 DNA reads as TGTGCCAGTAGTACCTCTCTGCGGGGGTACTACGAGCAGTACTTC. It codes for CASSTSLRGYYEQYF.